A selection of T cell receptor beta chains follows, all from one sample in a study of blood T cell repertoires in COVID-19. Only in-frame clones appear in the TCRdb table, and some are missing; sequencing was by immunoSEQ multiplex PCR. The data show 170,000 or so clones, with about 86% seen just once and around 0.88% held by the top ten. The sample taken for sequencing was peripheral blood. These receptors were obtained from a woman under 30 who had recovered from COVID-19. CDR3s include the opening cysteine and the closing phenylalanine or tryptophan. A D gene is named only where the DNA matches it firmly. The size field is filled for only some rows; it gives once, few, many or a size class.

abundance,v_gene,j_gene,d_gene,CDR3nt,CDR3aa
.,TRBV10-3,TRBJ1-1,.,TGTGCCATCAGTGAGAGTCCAGATAACACTGAAGCTTTCTTT,CAISESPDNTEAFF
.,TRBV19,TRBJ2-1,TRBD2,TGTGCCAGTAGTATTGGGACTAGCGGGAGGCGCAATGAGCAGTTCTTC,CASSIGTSGRRNEQFF
few,TRBV7-2,TRBJ2-7,.,TGTGCCAGCAGCTTAGCACGGGGGAGCTCCTACGAGCAGTACTTC,CASSLARGSSYEQYF
.,TRBV3-1/TRBV3-2,TRBJ1-2,.,TGTGCCAGCAGCAACCCGGGCCCGGGGGGCTACACCTTC,CASSNPGPGGYTF
.,TRBV7-9,TRBJ2-1,.,TGTGCCAGCAGCTTAACGTCCGGAGGGGAGTACAATGAGCAGTTCTTC,CASSLTSGGEYNEQFF
once,TRBV7-3,TRBJ2-1,TRBD1,TGTGCCAGCAGCTTGAGGGCCGGGACAGGGGACAATGAGCAGTTCTTC,CASSLRAGTGDNEQFF
.,TRBV30,TRBJ2-3,.,TGTGCCTGGAGCGAAAGCGGGTTTACGCAGTATTTT,CAWSESGFTQYF
.,TRBV18,TRBJ1-5,.,TGTGCCAGCTCACCAAGTGCAGGCAATCAGCCCCAGCATTTT,CASSPSAGNQPQHF
once,TRBV5-6,TRBJ2-3,TRBD2,TGTGCCAGCAGCTTGACTAGCGCCACAGATACGCAGTATTTT,CASSLTSATDTQYF
once,TRBV5-1,TRBJ2-7,TRBD1,TGCGCCAGCAGCTCTCACCGGGACAGCTTCTACGAGCAGTACTTC,CASSSHRDSFYEQYF
.,TRBV3-1/TRBV3-2,TRBJ1-2,.,TGTGCCAGACAGGGTGTATTCTATGGCTACACCTTC,CARQGVFYGYTF
.,TRBV7-3,TRBJ2-1,TRBD2,TGTGCCAGCAGCATTAGCGGGGGTATCTACAATGAGCAGTTCTTC,CASSISGGIYNEQFF
.,TRBV18,TRBJ2-1,.,TGTGCCAGCTCCCTCAGGAATGAGCAGTTCTTC,CASSLRNEQFF
.,TRBV10-2,TRBJ1-5,TRBD1,TGCGCCAGCTCGACAGGGTTCAATCAGCCCCAGCATTTT,CASSTGFNQPQHF
.,TRBV5-1,TRBJ1-3,.,TGCGCCAGCAGCTTGTTCTCAGGGCCTGGAAACACCATATATTTT,CASSLFSGPGNTIYF
.,TRBV7-2,TRBJ1-2,TRBD1,TGTGCCAGCAGCTCCGACAGGGACTATGGCTACACCTTC,CASSSDRDYGYTF
.,TRBV6-2/TRBV6-3,TRBJ2-1,TRBD2,TGTGCCAGCAGCCGACCCAGGACTAGCGGCTACAATGAGCAGTTCTTC,CASSRPRTSGYNEQFF
.,TRBV15,TRBJ1-6,.,TGTGCCACCAGCAGAGGGAAGAGGTACACGAATTCACCCCTCCACTTT,CATSRGKRYTNSPLHF
.,TRBV5-5,TRBJ1-2,TRBD1,TGTGCCAGCAGCTTGGAGGGGGCCTATGGCTACACCTTC,CASSLEGAYGYTF
few,TRBV6-2/TRBV6-3,TRBJ2-2,.,TGTGCCAGCAGTTACCAGGGTATGGACACCGGGGAGCTGTTTTTT,CASSYQGMDTGELFF
.,TRBV9,TRBJ1-1,.,TGTGCCAGCAGCGTAGTCGGGTCTCCTCAGAGCACTGAAGCTTTCTTT,CASSVVGSPQSTEAFF
.,TRBV4-1,TRBJ1-2,.,TGCGCCAGCAGCCAAGTTTGGAGGATCTATGGCTACACCTTC,CASSQVWRIYGYTF
.,TRBV23-1,TRBJ2-3,TRBD2,TGCGCCAGCAGTCAATCGTTAGCGGGGGGGGATACGCAGTATTTT,CASSQSLAGGDTQYF
once,TRBV2,TRBJ2-5,.,TGTGCCAGCAGCCTCCAAGAGACCCAGTACTTC,CASSLQETQYF
.,TRBV27,TRBJ1-6,TRBD1,TGTGCCAGCAGTCTAGGAAGACAGGGTCAGACACCCCTCCACTTT,CASSLGRQGQTPLHF
.,TRBV18,TRBJ2-2,.,TGTGCCAGCTCACCAGGCGGTGACACCGGGGAGCTGTTTTTT,CASSPGGDTGELFF
.,TRBV7-9,TRBJ2-3,TRBD1,TGTGCCAGCAGCTCAAGACAGGGAAACACAGATACGCAGTATTTT,CASSSRQGNTDTQYF
few,TRBV7-2,TRBJ2-3,TRBD2,TGTGCCAGCAGCTTAGATAGCGGGAGGGCCTCAGATACGCAGTATTTT,CASSLDSGRASDTQYF
.,TRBV18,TRBJ2-3,.,TGTGCCAGCTCACCCCTAGGCGATACGCAGTATTTT,CASSPLGDTQYF
.,TRBV2,TRBJ1-2,TRBD1,TGTGCCAGCAGACGGTCGACAGGGAACTATGGCTACACCTTC,CASRRSTGNYGYTF
.,TRBV7-2,TRBJ2-3,TRBD2,TGTGCCAGCAGCTCCCGGTCGGGGGGGGTATCAGATACGCAGTATTTT,CASSSRSGGVSDTQYF
.,TRBV6-5,TRBJ1-6,.,TGTGCCAGCAGTTACATCCTCAGGCGGGTAGGATCACCCCTCCACTTT,CASSYILRRVGSPLHF
few,TRBV5-4,TRBJ2-2,TRBD1,TGTGCCAGCAGCTTGGGACAGGGGGCCACCGGGGAGCTGTTTTTT,CASSLGQGATGELFF
.,TRBV25-1,TRBJ1-1,.,TGTGCCAGCAGTGAAATCCAGACAGGGAACACTGAAGCTTTCTTT,CASSEIQTGNTEAFF
.,TRBV19,TRBJ2-7,TRBD2,TGTGCCAGTAGTTCGGGACTAGCGGGCGAGCAGTACTTC,CASSSGLAGEQYF
.,TRBV24-1,TRBJ2-1,.,TGTGCCACCAGTGATTTTGGCCAGGGGGGACGCAATGAGCAGTTCTTC,CATSDFGQGGRNEQFF
.,TRBV4-1,TRBJ2-5,.,TGCGCCAGCAGCCAATACGACTCACAAGAGACCCAGTACTTC,CASSQYDSQETQYF
.,TRBV6-1,TRBJ1-5,TRBD1,TGTGCCAGCAGTGAAGGACAGGGTAATCAGCCCCAGCATTTT,CASSEGQGNQPQHF
.,TRBV2,TRBJ2-5,.,TGTGCCAGCAGTGTTGGTAACAGCCAAGAGACCCAGTACTTC,CASSVGNSQETQYF
.,TRBV27,TRBJ2-1,.,TGTGCCAGCAGTTGGGCCAGGTACAATGAGCAGTTCTTC,CASSWARYNEQFF
.,TRBV7-3,TRBJ2-2,.,TGTGCCAGCAGCCCTCGAGCCGGGGAGCTGTTTTTT,CASSPRAGELFF